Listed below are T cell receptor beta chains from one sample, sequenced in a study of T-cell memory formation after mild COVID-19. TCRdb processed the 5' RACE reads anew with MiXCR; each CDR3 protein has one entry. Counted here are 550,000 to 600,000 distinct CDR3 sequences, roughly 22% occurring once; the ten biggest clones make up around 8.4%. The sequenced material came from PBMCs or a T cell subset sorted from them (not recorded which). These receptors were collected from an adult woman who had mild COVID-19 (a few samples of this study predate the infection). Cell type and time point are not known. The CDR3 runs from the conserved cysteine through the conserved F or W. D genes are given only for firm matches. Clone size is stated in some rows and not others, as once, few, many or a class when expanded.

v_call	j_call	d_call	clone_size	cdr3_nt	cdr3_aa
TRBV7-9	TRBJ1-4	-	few	TGTGCCAGCAGCTTAGCGCAGGTTAATGAAAAACTGTTTTTT	CASSLAQVNEKLFF
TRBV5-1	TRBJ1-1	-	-	TGCGCCAGCAGCCCGGTTCCAGGGAGTGGCACTGAAGCTTTCTTT	CASSPVPGSGTEAFF
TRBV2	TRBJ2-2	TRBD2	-	TGTGCCAGCACCCGAGCGGGGGGGAACACCGGGGAGCTGTTTTTT	CASTRAGGNTGELFF
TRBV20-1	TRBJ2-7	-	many	TGCAGTGCTAGATCGGCTGGGGGGGGACAGTCAGAAGGTACCTACGAGCAGTACTTC	CSARSAGGGQSEGTYEQYF
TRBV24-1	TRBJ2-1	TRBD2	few	TGTGCCACCAGTGATTTGGGACGCCGGGGGGAGTTCTTC	CATSDLGRRGEFF
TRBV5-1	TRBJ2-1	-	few	TGCGCCAGCAGCGAACAGGGCCACTCCTACAATGAGCAGTTCTTC	CASSEQGHSYNEQFF
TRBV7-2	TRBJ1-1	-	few	TGTGCCAGCAGCGTGGATACAGGGTACACTGAAGCTTTCTTT	CASSVDTGYTEAFF
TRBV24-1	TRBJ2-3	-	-	TGTGCCACCAGTGATCCTGACAGGCCTAGCACAGATACGCAGTATTTT	CATSDPDRPSTDTQYF
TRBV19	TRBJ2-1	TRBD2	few	TGTGCCAGTAGTAGCGTCGCTAGCGGGAACTACAATGAGCAGTTCTTC	CASSSVASGNYNEQFF
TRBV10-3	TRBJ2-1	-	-	TGTGCCATCAGTGAGATTGCGGGAAGCAATGAGCAGTTCTTC	CAISEIAGSNEQFF
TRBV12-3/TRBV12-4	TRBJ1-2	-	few	TGTGCCAGCAGTTTTTCGGGTTTGGGCGGCTACACCTTC	CASSFSGLGGYTF
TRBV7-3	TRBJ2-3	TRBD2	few	TGTGCCAGCAGCTTAGGTGCGCCGCTAGCGGGGGGCAGCACAGATACGCAGTATTTT	CASSLGAPLAGGSTDTQYF
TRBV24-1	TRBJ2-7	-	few	TGTGCCACCAGTGATTCCACGGTCGGCAACTACGAGCAGTACTTC	CATSDSTVGNYEQYF
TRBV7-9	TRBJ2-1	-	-	TGTGCCAGCAGCTCCCCGCGAAGGACGGCCTACAATGAGCAGTTCTTC	CASSSPRRTAYNEQFF
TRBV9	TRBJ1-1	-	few	TGTGCCAGCACCCCTCAGACGGGAGAAGCTTTCTTT	CASTPQTGEAFF
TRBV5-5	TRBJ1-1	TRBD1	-	TGTGCCAGCAGGCGGACAGGGGACACTGAAGCTTTCTTT	CASRRTGDTEAFF
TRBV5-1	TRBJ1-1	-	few	TGCGCCAGCAGCTGGTACGGGGATGAAGCTTTCTTT	CASSWYGDEAFF
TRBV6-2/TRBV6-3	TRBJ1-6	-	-	TGTGCCAGCAGTTTGGGACCCAAGAATTCACCCCTCCACTTT	CASSLGPKNSPLHF
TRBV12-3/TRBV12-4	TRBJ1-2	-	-	TGTGCCAGCAGAGCAGGGAACTATGGCTACACCTTC	CASRAGNYGYTF
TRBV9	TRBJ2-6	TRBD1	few	TGTGCCAGCAGTGACAGGGGGCGCATTGGGGCCAACGTCCTGACTTTC	CASSDRGRIGANVLTF
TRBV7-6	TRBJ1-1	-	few	TGTGCCAGCAGCCCCCAAAGGGGACCTCACACTGAAGCTTTCTTT	CASSPQRGPHTEAFF
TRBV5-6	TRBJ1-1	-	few	TGTGCCAGCAGCTTGATCCAGGGATTAACTGAAGCTTTCTTT	CASSLIQGLTEAFF
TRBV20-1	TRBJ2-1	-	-	TGCAGTGCTAGAGATCCCGGGACGACCTCCTACAATGAGCAGTTCTTC	CSARDPGTTSYNEQFF
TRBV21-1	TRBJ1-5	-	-	TGTGCCAGCAGCAAAGAAGGGGCCAGCTATCCCCATCAGCCCCAGCATTTT	CASSKEGASYPHQPQHF
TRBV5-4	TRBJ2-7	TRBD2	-	TGTGCCAGCAGCCACGCTAGCGGGGGCTCCTACGAGCAGTACTTC	CASSHASGGSYEQYF
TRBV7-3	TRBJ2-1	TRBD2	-	TGTGCCAGCAGCCTTGGACTAGCGAACTACAATGAGCAGTTCTTC	CASSLGLANYNEQFF
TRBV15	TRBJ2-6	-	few	TGTGCCACCACCACCGGGGCCTCTGGGGCCAACGTCCTGACTTTC	CATTTGASGANVLTF
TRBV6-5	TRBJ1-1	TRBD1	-	TGTGCCAGCCGGTACGGACAGGGGCCTGAAGCTTTCTTT	CASRYGQGPEAFF
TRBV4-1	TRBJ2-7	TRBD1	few	TGCGCCAGCAGCCAAAGGACAGGGGCCAACCCTCCTATCTACGAGCAGTACTTC	CASSQRTGANPPIYEQYF
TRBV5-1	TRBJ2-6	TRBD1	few	TGCGCCAGCGGAACAGGGGACGGGGCCAACGTCCTGACTTTC	CASGTGDGANVLTF
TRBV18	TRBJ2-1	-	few	TGTGCCAGCTCCCGGGACACCTACTCCAATGAGCAGTTCTTC	CASSRDTYSNEQFF
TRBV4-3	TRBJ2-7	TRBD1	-	TGCGCCAGCAGCCAAGATATTTTGGGGGACAGGGTCTACGAGCAGTACTTC	CASSQDILGDRVYEQYF